This T cell receptor (beta chain) was identified in a study of graft-versus-host responses after intestinal transplantation. Across the whole study: The transplants performed in recipients were multivisceral, liver-intestinal, or isolated intestinal. Every transplant recipient was induced with anti-thymocyte globulin, then maintained on tacrolimus and steroids for roughly 3 years. Whole-study results and caveats: Maximum circulating GvH clone levels tracked with early post-transplant HvG decreases. GvH clones were identified in recipient marrow, with some first appearing in ileum or blood.

The junction had 6 bases not matched to a gene; V was cut back by 3 bases and J by 4 bases. In germline, CDR1 is SEHNR, CDR2 FQNEAQ (reference sequence). CDR3 size: 15 residues. Details on this clone: Its antigen is unknown.

Some clones are missing from TCRdb's copy, which holds only in-frame ones; the method was immunoSEQ multiplex PCR. This repertoire shows tens of thousands of clones, roughly 93% found once; its top ten account for 0.49%. Material: unstimulated CD8+ T cells sorted from spleen or lymph node cells, obtained before intestinal transplant. This TCR came from a human donor who received an intestinal transplant. The chain employs TRBV7-9 and TRBJ2-1, with 7 positions matching TRBD2. The CDR3 DNA follows: TGTGCCAGCAGCTTCTTGCTAGCGGAATACAATGAGCAGTTCTTC. Translated, it gives CASSFLLAEYNEQFF.